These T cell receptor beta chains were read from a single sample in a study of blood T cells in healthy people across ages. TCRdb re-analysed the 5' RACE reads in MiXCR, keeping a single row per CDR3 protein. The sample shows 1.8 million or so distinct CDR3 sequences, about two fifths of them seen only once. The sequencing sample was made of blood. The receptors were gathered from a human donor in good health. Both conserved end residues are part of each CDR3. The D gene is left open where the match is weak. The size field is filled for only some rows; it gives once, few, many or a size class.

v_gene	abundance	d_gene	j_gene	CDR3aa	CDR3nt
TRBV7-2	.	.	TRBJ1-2	CASSFSINLYGYTF	TGTGCCAGCAGCTTTAGTATAAATCTATATGGCTACACCTTC
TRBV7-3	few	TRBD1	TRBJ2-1	CASSLTRDRGANEQFF	TGTGCCAGCAGCTTAACCCGAGACAGGGGGGCAAATGAGCAGTTCTTC
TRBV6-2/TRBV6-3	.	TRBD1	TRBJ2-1	CASTRDRGDYNEQFF	TGTGCCAGTACCCGGGACAGGGGGGATTACAATGAGCAGTTCTTC
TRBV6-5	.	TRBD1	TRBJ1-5	CASSYRGREPQHF	TGTGCCAGCAGTTACAGGGGGCGGGAGCCCCAGCATTTT
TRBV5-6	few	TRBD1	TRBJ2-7	CASSFGTGNGEQYF	TGTGCCAGCAGCTTCGGGACAGGGAACGGCGAGCAGTACTTC
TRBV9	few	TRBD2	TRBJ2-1	CDSSGTGTYTYNEQFF	TGTGACAGCAGCGGGACCGGGACTTATACGTACAATGAGCAGTTCTTC
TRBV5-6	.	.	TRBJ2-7	CASSLIRQTPYEQYF	TGTGCCAGCAGCTTAATCAGACAGACCCCCTACGAGCAGTACTTC
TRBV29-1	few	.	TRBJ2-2	CSVRSGELFF	TGCAGCGTGCGGTCCGGGGAGCTGTTTTTT
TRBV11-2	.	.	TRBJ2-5	CASSKPDETQYF	TGTGCCAGCAGCAAACCCGACGAGACCCAGTACTTC
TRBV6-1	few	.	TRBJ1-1	CASSTRQNTEAFF	TGTGCCAGCAGTACCCGACAGAACACTGAAGCTTTCTTT
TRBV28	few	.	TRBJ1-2	CASSLISGTIGYTF	TGTGCCAGCAGTTTAATATCAGGGACCATCGGCTACACCTTC
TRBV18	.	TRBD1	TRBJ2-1	CASPPWAETGPAYNEQFF	TGTGCCAGCCCACCCTGGGCCGAGACAGGGCCAGCCTACAATGAGCAGTTCTTC
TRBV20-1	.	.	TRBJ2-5	CSAYEGMYQETQYF	TGCAGTGCTTACGAGGGGATGTACCAAGAGACCCAGTACTTC
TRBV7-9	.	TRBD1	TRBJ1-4	CASSDRDRSPSEKLFF	TGTGCCAGCAGCGACCGGGACAGGAGCCCTTCTGAAAAACTGTTTTTT
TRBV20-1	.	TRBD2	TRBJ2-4	CSATTSGVAKNIQYF	TGCAGTGCCACGACTAGCGGCGTAGCCAAAAACATTCAGTACTTC
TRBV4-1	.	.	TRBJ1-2	CASSQVGSPWVGYTF	TGCGCCAGCAGCCAAGTCGGCTCACCTTGGGTTGGCTACACCTTC
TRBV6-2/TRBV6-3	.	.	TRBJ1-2	CASISPGTVGGYTF	TGTGCCAGCATTTCACCAGGCACCGTAGGAGGCTACACCTTC
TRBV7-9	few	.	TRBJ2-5	CASSLALGPETQYF	TGTGCCAGCAGCTTAGCGCTCGGGCCGGAGACCCAGTACTTC
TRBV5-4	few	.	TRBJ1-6	CASSLAGTHNSPLHF	TGTGCCAGCAGCTTGGCCGGGACTCATAATTCACCCCTCCACTTT
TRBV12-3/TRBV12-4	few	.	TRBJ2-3	CASSRAVTDTQYF	TGTGCCAGCAGTCGAGCTGTGACAGATACGCAGTATTTT
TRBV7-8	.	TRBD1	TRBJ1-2	CASSWDRNGYGYTF	TGTGCCAGCAGCTGGGACAGGAATGGGTATGGCTACACCTTC
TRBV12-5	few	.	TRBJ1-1	CASGLRGGTEAFF	TGTGCTAGTGGACTAAGGGGGGGCACTGAAGCTTTCTTT
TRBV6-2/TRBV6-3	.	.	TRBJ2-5	CASSYSRIRETQYF	TGTGCCAGCAGTTACTCAAGAATACGAGAGACCCAGTACTTC
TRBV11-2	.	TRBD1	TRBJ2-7	CASSFGQAPTYEQYF	TGTGCCAGCAGCTTCGGACAGGCTCCCACCTACGAGCAGTACTTC
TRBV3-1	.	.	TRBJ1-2	CAGSQDGGRYGYTF	TGTGCCGGCAGCCAAGACGGAGGGCGCTATGGCTACACCTTC
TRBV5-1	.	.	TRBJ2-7	CASSTDSAYEQYF	TGCGCCAGCAGCACCGACAGTGCCTACGAGCAGTACTTC
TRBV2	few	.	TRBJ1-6	CASRSGSISPLHF	TGTGCCAGCAGGTCAGGCAGTATTTCACCCCTCCACTTT
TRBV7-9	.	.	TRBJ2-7	CASRSTKGEQYF	TGTGCCAGCAGATCGACTAAGGGGGAGCAGTACTTC
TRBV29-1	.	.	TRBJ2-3	CSVVDSRTDTQYF	TGCAGCGTTGTCGACAGCCGCACAGATACGCAGTATTTT
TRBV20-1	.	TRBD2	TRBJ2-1	CSARDLGSGGNSYNEQFF	TGCAGTGCTAGAGATCTCGGTAGCGGGGGTAACTCCTACAATGAGCAGTTCTTC
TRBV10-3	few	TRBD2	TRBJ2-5	CAISADSGAQETQYF	TGTGCCATCAGTGCCGATAGCGGGGCTCAAGAGACCCAGTACTTC
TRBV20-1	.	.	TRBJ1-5	CSARDFRSNQPQHF	TGCAGTGCTAGAGATTTTCGGAGCAATCAGCCCCAGCATTTT
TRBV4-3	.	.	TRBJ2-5	CASSKMDDEAQYF	TGCGCCAGCAGCAAGATGGACGACGAGGCCCAGTACTTC
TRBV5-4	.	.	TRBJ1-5	CASSKAGGSNQPQHF	TGTGCCAGCAGCAAGGCGGGCGGTAGCAATCAGCCCCAGCATTTT
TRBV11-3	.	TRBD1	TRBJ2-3	CASSPKTGGSDTQYF	TGTGCCAGCAGCCCCAAGACAGGGGGGTCAGATACGCAGTATTTT
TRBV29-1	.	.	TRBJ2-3	CSVEGGRDTDTQYF	TGCAGCGTTGAAGGGGGCAGGGACACAGATACGCAGTATTTT
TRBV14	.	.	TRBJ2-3	CASSRNQGPPGTDTQYF	TGTGCCAGCAGCCGGAATCAGGGGCCCCCTGGCACAGATACGCAGTATTTT
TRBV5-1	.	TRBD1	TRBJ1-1	CASSLVTGGNVDTEAFF	TGCGCCAGCAGCTTGGTGACAGGGGGCAACGTCGACACTGAAGCTTTCTTT
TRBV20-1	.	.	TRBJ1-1	CSARDPGERGTYTEAFF	TGCAGTGCTAGAGATCCGGGGGAGAGAGGGACTTACACTGAAGCTTTCTTT
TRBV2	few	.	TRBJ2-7	CASRSDDLPPRHEQYF	TGTGCCAGCAGATCTGACGACCTTCCCCCGCGCCACGAGCAGTACTTC
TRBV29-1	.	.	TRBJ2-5	CSVEDRGWYQETQYF	TGCAGCGTTGAAGACAGGGGTTGGTACCAAGAGACCCAGTACTTC
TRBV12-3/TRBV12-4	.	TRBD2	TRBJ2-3	CASSRGLAGENTQYF	TGTGCCAGCAGTAGGGGACTAGCGGGGGAGAATACGCAGTATTTT
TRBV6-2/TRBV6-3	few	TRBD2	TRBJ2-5	CASSYSTSGGGQETQYF	TGTGCCAGCAGTTACTCAACTAGCGGGGGGGGTCAAGAGACCCAGTACTTC
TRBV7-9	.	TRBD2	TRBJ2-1	CASSPKGLAGGYNEQFF	TGTGCCAGCAGCCCAAAGGGACTAGCGGGGGGGTACAATGAGCAGTTCTTC
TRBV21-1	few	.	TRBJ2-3	CASSSTLRRGGRTDTQYF	TGTGCCAGCAGCTCCACCCTCCGGCGGGGGGGCCGCACAGATACGCAGTATTTT
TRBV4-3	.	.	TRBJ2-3	CASSQDTTPFYTQYF	TGCGCCAGCAGCCAAGATACCACGCCCTTTTATACGCAGTATTTT
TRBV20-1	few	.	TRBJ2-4	CSAPSAVAKNIQYF	TGCAGTGCTCCCTCGGCAGTAGCCAAAAACATTCAGTACTTC
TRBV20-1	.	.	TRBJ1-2	CSARDLTDYGYTF	TGCAGTGCTAGAGATCTAACGGACTATGGCTACACCTTC
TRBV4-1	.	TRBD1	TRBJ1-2	CASSQVAGGNYGYTF	TGCGCCAGCAGCCAAGTTGCAGGGGGCAACTATGGCTACACCTTC
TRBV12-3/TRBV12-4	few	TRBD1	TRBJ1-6	CASSTGTGTNSPLHF	TGTGCCAGCAGCACCGGGACAGGGACGAATTCACCCCTCCACTTT
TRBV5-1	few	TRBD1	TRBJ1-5	CASLIGTGGGSQPQHF	TGCGCCAGCCTTATCGGGACAGGTGGAGGGAGTCAGCCCCAGCATTTT
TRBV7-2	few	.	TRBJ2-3	CVSSLMGGGITDTQYF	TGTGTCAGCAGCTTAATGGGCGGGGGCATAACAGATACGCAGTATTTT
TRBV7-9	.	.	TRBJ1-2	CASSPGRGGTIYGYTF	TGTGCCAGCAGCCCAGGACGTGGGGGGACCATCTATGGCTACACCTTC
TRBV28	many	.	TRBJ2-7	CASRSGYEQYF	TGTGCCAGCAGGAGCGGCTACGAGCAGTACTTC
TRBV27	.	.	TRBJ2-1	CASTPWWSGANEQFF	TGTGCCAGCACCCCCTGGTGGTCGGGGGCGAATGAGCAGTTCTTC